This T cell receptor (beta chain) emerged from a study of OX40 agonist ivuxolimab in advanced cancers. At the level of the study: Every 2 weeks, patients received ivuxolimab intravenously, dosed at 0.01 to 10 mg/kg. Study-wide findings and caveats: A proportion of nonresponders additionally exhibited low normalized T-cell clonal expansion.

This clone occurred once. Its cognate antigen is unknown. TCRdb keeps only in-frame clones here, not all; method: immunoSEQ multiplex PCR. The table lists approximately 20,000 clones, around 79% of them singletons. V was trimmed by 4 bases and J by 7 bases, leaving 15 bases between them. Germline V gene lookup returns CDR1 SGHAT and CDR2 FQNNGV. This CDR3 is built from 14 residues. Here the sequenced sample was CD4+ or CD8+ T cells sorted from blood, taken in a trial of the OX40 agonist ivuxolimab. The receptor was isolated from an adult with an advanced solid tumor such as melanoma, head and neck, liver or kidney cancer. The chain joins TRBV11-2 to TRBJ2-3; a weak D match, TRBD2 (6 bases). The CDR3 loop is CASSSGLSQHTQYF. The CDR3 region has the DNA TGTGCCAGCAGCTCAGGACTATCTCAGCATACGCAGTATTTT.